This TCR beta chain is from a study of post-analysis software for immune sequencing data. In regard to this clonotype: The antigen is not known. One junction end does not reproduce the germline sequence, and a read error may be involved.

CDR3 length: 15 residues. Germline values: CDR1 MNHEY, CDR2 SMNVEV (reference sequence). The authors incorporated unique molecular identifiers into the TCR beta cDNA libraries. TCRdb recomputed calls from the PCR reads with MiXCR, one row per CDR3 protein. The table records about half a million distinct CDR3 sequences, 30% to 40% of them present only once. Study results and limitations: Five TRBV segments, TRBV5-6, TRBV5-1 and TRBV20-1 among them, were found more frequent in patients than controls.

The rearrangement links TRBV27 to TRBJ2-1, with 8 positions matching TRBD2. What was sequenced was blood. The source is a girl younger than 18 with multiple sclerosis. CDR3 bases: TGTGCCGGCAGCGCGGGACTAGTCGTGTACAATGAGCAGTTCTTC. It is translated as CAGSAGLVVYNEQFF.